Listed here are 14 T cell receptor beta chains from one sample, sequenced in a study of OX40 agonist ivuxolimab in advanced cancers. TCRdb's table, derived via immunoSEQ multiplex PCR, lists solely in-frame clones and lacks some. Counted here are 70,000 or so clones, under 90% occurring once; the ten biggest clones make up approximately 6.1%. The sample here was CD4+ or CD8+ T cells sorted from blood, taken in a trial of the OX40 agonist ivuxolimab. The source of these receptors is an adult with an advanced solid tumor such as melanoma, head and neck, liver or kidney cancer.

The chain combines TRBV30 with TRBJ1-4; no clear D gene. Germline assignment: CDR1 GTSNPN and CDR2 SVGIG (reference sequence). Trimming removed 2 bases from V and 4 bases from J, with 8 bases in between. The CDR3 runs 13 residues. CDR3 bases: TGTGCCTGGAGTATGGGATATAATGAAAAACTGTTTTTT. It specifies CAWSMGYNEKLFF.

The rearrangement uses TRBV29-1 and TRBJ1-2; D gene ambiguous. Between the trimmed V and J ends, which lost 3 bases and 0 bases, there was a span of 2 bases. Germline values: CDR1 SQVTM, CDR2 ANQGSEA. The CDR3 extends over 11 amino acids. In DNA form, the CDR3 reads TGCAGCGTTGACGCTAACTATGGCTACACCTTC. As protein: CSVDANYGYTF.

The rearrangement links TRBV27 to TRBJ2-3; 9 bases are a match to TRBD2. The CDR3 sequence is 17 residues long. CDR1 and CDR2 from the germline V gene are MNHEY and SMNVEV (reference sequence). The junction had 14 bases not matched to a gene; V was cut back by 6 bases and J by 4 bases. For the CDR3, the DNA is TGTGCCAGCAGCCGACAGACCTCTAGCGGGATCCCAGATACGCAGTATTTT. Translation: CASSRQTSSGIPDTQYF.

V and J are TRBV9 and TRBJ2-7; 7 bases fit TRBD2. The CDR3 totals 13 residues. The junction had 4 bases not matched to a gene; V was cut back by 1 base and J by 6 bases. CDR1 and CDR2 (germline): SGDLS, YYNGEE. The CDR3 nucleotides are TGTGCCAGCAGCGTAAGGGGAGGGGCCGAGCAGTACTTC. As protein: CASSVRGGAEQYF.

The CDR3 here is CASSLASGRNTEAFF. CDR3 DNA sequence: TGCGCCAGCAGCTTGGCATCCGGGAGGAACACTGAAGCTTTCTTT. This rearrangement joins TRBV5-1 to TRBJ1-1; no firm D call. Deletions cut 0 bases from V and 1 base from J, with 10 bases between. Per germline, CDR1 SGHRS and CDR2 YFSETQ. The CDR3 has 15 residues.

This chain connects TRBV6-6 to TRBJ1-1; D remains unclear. The CDR3 sequence is 13 residues long. Germline CDR1 MNHNY, CDR2 SVGAGI (reference sequence). The V end was cut by 5 bases, the J end by 1 base, with 8 bases between. The CDR3 loop is CASSSRRNTEAFF. The DNA of the CDR3 is TGTGCCAGCAGTAGCCGGAGGAACACTGAAGCTTTCTTT.

The V gene is TRBV29-1, the J gene TRBJ2-7; D is ambiguous. This CDR3 is built from 14 residues. Trimming took off 5 bases at V and 2 bases at J, with 16 bases between the two ends. Germline V gives CDR1 SQVTM, CDR2 ANQGSEA. The CDR3 spells CSVLPGSDPYEQYF. In DNA form, the CDR3 reads TGCAGCGTTCTACCGGGCTCGGATCCCTACGAGCAGTACTTC.

The chain links TRBV27 to TRBJ1-2, with 11 bases identical to TRBD1. The germline V gene has CDR1 MNHEY and CDR2 SMNVEV (reference sequence). The CDR3 length is 15 residues. V was pared by 5 bases and J by 4 bases, with 6 bases of the junction left unmatched. The CDR3 loop reads CASSPGQGATYGYTF. DNA of the CDR3: TGTGCCAGCAGTCCCGGACAGGGGGCTACCTATGGCTACACCTTC.

The chain carries TRBV7-2 and TRBJ1-1; no clear D. The germline CDR1 and CDR2 sequences are SGHTA and FQGNSA. CDR3 size: 13 residues. Trimming cost V 5 bases and J 4 bases, with 11 bases left between them. CDR3 sequence: CASSLTFTTEAFF. CDR3 coding DNA: TGTGCCAGCAGCCTGACCTTCACCACTGAAGCTTTCTTT.

V gene TRBV5-1 combines with J gene TRBJ2-5; no clear D. CDR1 and CDR2 (germline): SGHRS, YFSETQ. The CDR3 totals 12 residues. The germline V and J ends were trimmed by 4 bases and 4 bases, with 8 bases remaining between them. CDR3 amino acids: CASSPPGETQYF. The DNA for the CDR3 is TGCGCCAGCAGCCCCCCCGGAGAGACCCAGTACTTC. The complete variable domain, with remaining parts taken from reference TRBV5-1 and TRBJ2-5, reads KAGVTQTPRYLIKTRGQQVTLSCSPISGHRSVSWYQQTPGQGLQFLFEYFSETQRNKGNFPGRFSGRQFSNSRSEMNVSTLELGDSALYLCASSPPGETQYFGPGTRLLVL.

DNA for the CDR3: TGTGCCAGCAGTTACACATCAGGGGTCACCGGGGAGCTGTTTTTT. Residues: CASSYTSGVTGELFF. The genes are TRBV6-5 and TRBJ2-2, with TRBD1 as a possible D gene (6 bases). There are 15 residues in the CDR3. Germline V CDR1 and CDR2: MNHEY, SVGAGI. Trimming removed 2 bases at V and 4 bases at J, with 11 bases between.

V gene TRBV6-4 combines with J gene TRBJ1-1, with 9 nucleotides matching TRBD1. Germline V lookup: CDR1 MRHNA, CDR2 SNTAGT. The CDR3 is 14 amino acids. Trimming cost V 2 bases and J 10 bases; bases outside gene matches: 8. The CDR3 loop is CASSDLPGQGTAFF. CDR3 sequence (DNA): TGTGCCAGCAGTGACCTTCCGGGACAGGGTACAGCTTTCTTT.

This clone occurred once. V and J are TRBV2 and TRBJ2-5, with TRBD1 matching over 10 bases. The CDR3 runs to 15 residues. V was pared by 6 bases and J by 4 bases, with 8 bases of the junction left unmatched. Germline assignment: CDR1 SNHLY and CDR2 FYNNEI. The CDR3 here is CASRTPGQGPETQYF. The CDR3 bases are TGTGCCAGCAGGACACCGGGACAGGGGCCAGAGACCCAGTACTTC.

The table lists this clone with many counts. The CDR3 region has the DNA TGTGCCAGCAGCTCACAGGGTGGACAGCCCCAGCATTTT. Protein: CASSSQGGQPQHF. The chain links TRBV5-6 to TRBJ1-5, with D perhaps matching TRBD1 (6 bases). Germline CDR1 SGHDT, CDR2 YYEEEE. With 3 bases removed from V and 7 bases from J, the gap between germline ends came to 11 bases. There are 13 residues in the CDR3.